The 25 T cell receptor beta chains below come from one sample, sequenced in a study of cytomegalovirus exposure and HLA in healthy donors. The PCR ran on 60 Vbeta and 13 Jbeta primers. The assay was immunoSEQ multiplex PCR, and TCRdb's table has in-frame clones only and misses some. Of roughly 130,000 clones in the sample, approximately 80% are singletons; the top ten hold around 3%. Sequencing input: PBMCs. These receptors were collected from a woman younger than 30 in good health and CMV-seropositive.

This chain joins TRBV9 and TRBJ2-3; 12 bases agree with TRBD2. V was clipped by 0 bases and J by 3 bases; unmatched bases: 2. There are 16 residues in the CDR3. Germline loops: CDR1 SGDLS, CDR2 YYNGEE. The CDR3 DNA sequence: TGTGCCAGCAGCGTAGGGACTAGCGGGGAGACAGATACGCAGTATTTT. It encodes CASSVGTSGETDTQYF. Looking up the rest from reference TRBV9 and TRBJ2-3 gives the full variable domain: DSGVTQTPKHLITATGQRVTLRCSPRSGDLSVYWYQQSLDQGLQFLIQYYNGEERAKGNILERFSAQQFPDLHSELNLSSLELGDSALYFCASSVGTSGETDTQYFGPGTRLTVL.

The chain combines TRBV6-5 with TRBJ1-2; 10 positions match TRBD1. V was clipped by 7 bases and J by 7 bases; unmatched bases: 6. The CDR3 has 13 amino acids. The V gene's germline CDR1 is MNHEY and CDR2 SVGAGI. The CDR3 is CASTGTGDGGYTF. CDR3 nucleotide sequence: TGTGCCAGCACCGGGACAGGGGACGGTGGCTACACCTTC.

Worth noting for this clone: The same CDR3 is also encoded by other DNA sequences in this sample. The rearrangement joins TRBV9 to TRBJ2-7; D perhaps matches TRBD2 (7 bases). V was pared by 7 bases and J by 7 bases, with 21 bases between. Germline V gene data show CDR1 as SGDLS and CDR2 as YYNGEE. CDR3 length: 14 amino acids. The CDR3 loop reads CASSPVGGPLEQYF. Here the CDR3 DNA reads TGTGCCAGCTCCCCCGTGGGGGGGCCTCTGGAGCAGTACTTC.

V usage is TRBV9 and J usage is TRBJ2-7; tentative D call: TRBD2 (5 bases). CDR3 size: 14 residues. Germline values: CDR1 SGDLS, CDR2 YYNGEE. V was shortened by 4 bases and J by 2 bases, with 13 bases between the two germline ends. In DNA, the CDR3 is TGTGCCAGCAGCCCCGAGGGAACTACCTACGAGCAGTACTTC. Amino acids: CASSPEGTTYEQYF.

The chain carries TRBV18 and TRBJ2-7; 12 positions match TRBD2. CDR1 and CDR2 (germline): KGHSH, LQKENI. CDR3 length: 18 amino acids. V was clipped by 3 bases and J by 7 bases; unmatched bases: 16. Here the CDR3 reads CASSPSPLAGGQAGEQYF. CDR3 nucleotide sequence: TGTGCCAGCTCACCTTCGCCGCTAGCGGGGGGGCAGGCGGGTGAGCAGTACTTC.

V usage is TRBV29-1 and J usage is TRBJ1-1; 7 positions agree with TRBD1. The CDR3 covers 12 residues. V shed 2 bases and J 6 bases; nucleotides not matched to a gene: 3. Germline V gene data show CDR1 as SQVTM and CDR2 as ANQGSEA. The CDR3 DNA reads TGCAGCGTTGAAAGGGGGCGGGCTGAAGCTTTCTTT. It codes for CSVERGRAEAFF.

CDR3 residues: CASSLVWRGRETQYF. Written as DNA, the CDR3 is TGTGCCAGCAGCTTAGTTTGGCGGGGGCGGGAGACCCAGTACTTC. The chain employs TRBV11-2 and TRBJ2-5; tentatively, D is TRBD2 (7 bases). This CDR3 contains 15 residues. The V gene's germline CDR1 is SGHAT and CDR2 FQNNGV. Trimming removed 1 base from V and 5 bases from J, with 14 bases in between.

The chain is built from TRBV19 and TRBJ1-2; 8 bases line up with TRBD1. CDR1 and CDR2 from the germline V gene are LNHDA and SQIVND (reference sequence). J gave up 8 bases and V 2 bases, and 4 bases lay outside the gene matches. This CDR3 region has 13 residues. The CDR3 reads CASSIQGARGYTF. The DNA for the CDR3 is TGTGCCAGTAGTATACAGGGGGCGCGAGGCTACACCTTC.

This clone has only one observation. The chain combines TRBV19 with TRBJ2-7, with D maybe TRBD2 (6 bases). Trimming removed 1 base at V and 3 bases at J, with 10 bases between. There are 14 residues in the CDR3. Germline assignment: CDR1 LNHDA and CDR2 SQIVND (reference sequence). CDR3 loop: CASSIGDFGYEQYF. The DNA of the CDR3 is TGTGCCAGTAGTATAGGGGACTTCGGCTACGAGCAGTACTTC.

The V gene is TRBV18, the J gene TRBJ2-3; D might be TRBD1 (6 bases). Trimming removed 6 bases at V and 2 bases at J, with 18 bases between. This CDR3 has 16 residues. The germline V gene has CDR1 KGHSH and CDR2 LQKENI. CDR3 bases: TGTGCCAGCTCCTCATCTTGGGGGCGGAACACAGATACGCAGTATTTT. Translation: CASSSSWGRNTDTQYF.

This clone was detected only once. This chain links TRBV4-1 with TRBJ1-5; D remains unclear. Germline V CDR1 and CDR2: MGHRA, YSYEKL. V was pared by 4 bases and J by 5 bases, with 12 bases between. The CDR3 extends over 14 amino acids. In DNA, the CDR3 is TGCGCCAGCAGCCGAAACCCCGAGGATCAGCCCCAGCATTTT. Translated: CASSRNPEDQPQHF.

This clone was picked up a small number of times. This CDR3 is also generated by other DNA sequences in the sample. CDR3 nucleotides: TGTGCCAGCAGCCGGGACACACAAGAGACCCAGTACTTC. Translation: CASSRDTQETQYF. V usage is TRBV2 and J usage is TRBJ2-5; tentatively, D is TRBD1 (6 bases). Germline CDR1 reads SNHLY; CDR2 reads FYNNEI. CDR3 length: 13 amino acids. Trimming shortened V by 6 bases and J by 2 bases, and 10 bases separated the two germline ends. The full variable domain, in which reference TRBV2 and TRBJ2-5 provide the parts outside the CDR3, is EPEVTQTPSHQVTQMGQEVILRCVPISNHLYFYWYRQILGQKVEFLVSFYNNEISEKSEIFDDQFSVERPDGSNFTLKIRSTKLEDSAMYFCASSRDTQETQYFGPGTRLLVL.

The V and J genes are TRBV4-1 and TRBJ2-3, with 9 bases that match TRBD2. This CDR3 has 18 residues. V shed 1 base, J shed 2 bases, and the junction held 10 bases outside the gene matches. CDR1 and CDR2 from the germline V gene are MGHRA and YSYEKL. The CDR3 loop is CASSQVPPPSGVTDTQYF. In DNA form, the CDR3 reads TGCGCCAGCAGCCAAGTCCCCCCCCCTAGCGGGGTCACAGATACGCAGTATTTT.

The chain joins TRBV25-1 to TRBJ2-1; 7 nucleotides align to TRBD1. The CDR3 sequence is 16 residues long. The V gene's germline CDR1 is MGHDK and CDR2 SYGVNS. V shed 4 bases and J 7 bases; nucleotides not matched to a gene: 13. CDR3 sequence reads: CASSAKGAPQGNEQFF. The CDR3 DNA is TGTGCCAGCAGTGCCAAGGGGGCCCCCCAGGGGAATGAGCAGTTCTTC.

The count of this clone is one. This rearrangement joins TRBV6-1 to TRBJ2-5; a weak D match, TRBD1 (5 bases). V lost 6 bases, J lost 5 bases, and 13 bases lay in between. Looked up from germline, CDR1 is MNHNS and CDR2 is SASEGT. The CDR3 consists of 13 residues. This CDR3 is CASSTPGWETQYF. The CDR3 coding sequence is TGTGCCAGCAGCACCCCAGGGTGGGAGACCCAGTACTTC.

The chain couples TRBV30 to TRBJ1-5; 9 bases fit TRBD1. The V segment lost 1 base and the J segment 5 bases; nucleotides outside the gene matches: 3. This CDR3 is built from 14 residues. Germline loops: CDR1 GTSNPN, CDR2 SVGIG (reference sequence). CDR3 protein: CAWSGGQGDQPQHF. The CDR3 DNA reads TGTGCCTGGAGTGGGGGACAGGGAGATCAGCCCCAGCATTTT. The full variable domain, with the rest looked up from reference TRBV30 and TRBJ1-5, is SQTIHQWPATLVQPVGSPLSLECTVEGTSNPNLYWYRQAAGRGLQLLFYSVGIGQISSEVPQNLSASRPQDRQFILSSKKLLLSDSGFYLCAWSGGQGDQPQHFGDGTRLSIL.

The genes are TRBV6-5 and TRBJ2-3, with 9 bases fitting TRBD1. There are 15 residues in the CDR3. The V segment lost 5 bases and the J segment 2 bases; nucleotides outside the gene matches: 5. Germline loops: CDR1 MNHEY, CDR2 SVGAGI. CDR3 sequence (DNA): TGTGCCAGCAGTCTAACAGGGGGCCTCACAGATACGCAGTATTTT. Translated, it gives CASSLTGGLTDTQYF.

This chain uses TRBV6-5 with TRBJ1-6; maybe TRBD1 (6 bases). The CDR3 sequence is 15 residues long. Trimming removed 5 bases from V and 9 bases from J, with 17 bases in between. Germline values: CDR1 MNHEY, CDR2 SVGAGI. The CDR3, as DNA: TGTGCCAGCAGTCAAGAACAGGGAGGGGCTTCACCCCTCCACTTT. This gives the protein CASSQEQGGASPLHF.

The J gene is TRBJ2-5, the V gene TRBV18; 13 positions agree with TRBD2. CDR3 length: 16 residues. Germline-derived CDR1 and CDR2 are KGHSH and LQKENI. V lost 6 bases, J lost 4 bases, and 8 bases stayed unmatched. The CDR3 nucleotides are TGTGCCAGCTCGTCCGGGACTAGCGGGGCCGGAGAGACCCAGTACTTC. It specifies CASSSGTSGAGETQYF.

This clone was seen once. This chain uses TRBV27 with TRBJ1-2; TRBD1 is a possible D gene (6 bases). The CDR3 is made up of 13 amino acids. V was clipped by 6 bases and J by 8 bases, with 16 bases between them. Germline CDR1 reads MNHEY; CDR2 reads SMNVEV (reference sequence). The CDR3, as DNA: TGTGCCAGCAGCTTTTCAGGGGAGAAAGGCTACACCTTC. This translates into CASSFSGEKGYTF.

CDR3 amino acids: CASSSFLSGDEQFF. CDR3 DNA: TGCGCCAGCAGCTCGTTCCTTTCAGGGGATGAGCAGTTCTTC. The V call is TRBV5-1, the J call TRBJ2-1; maybe TRBD1 (6 bases). CDR1 and CDR2 from the germline V gene are SGHRS and YFSETQ. The CDR3 consists of 14 residues. Trimming shortened V by 3 bases and J by 8 bases, and 15 bases separated the two germline ends.

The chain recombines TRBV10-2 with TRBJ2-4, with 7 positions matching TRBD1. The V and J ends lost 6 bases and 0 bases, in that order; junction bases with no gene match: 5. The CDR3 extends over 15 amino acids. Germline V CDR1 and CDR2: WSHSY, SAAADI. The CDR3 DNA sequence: TGCGCCAGCAGGGACAGGATCCTAGCCAAAAACATTCAGTACTTC. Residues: CASRDRILAKNIQYF.

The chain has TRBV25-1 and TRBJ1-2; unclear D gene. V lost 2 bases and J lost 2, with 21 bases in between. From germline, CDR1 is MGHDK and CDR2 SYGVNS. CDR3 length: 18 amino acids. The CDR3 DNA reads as TGTGCCAGCAGTGAACCGCCTAGAGTTGGGAGCGGCAACTATGGCTACACCTTC. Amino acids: CASSEPPRVGSGNYGYTF.

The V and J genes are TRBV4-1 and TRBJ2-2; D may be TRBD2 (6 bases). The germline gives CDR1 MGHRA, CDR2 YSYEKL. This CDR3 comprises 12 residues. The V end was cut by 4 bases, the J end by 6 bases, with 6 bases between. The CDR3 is CASSPGAGELFF. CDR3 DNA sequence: TGCGCCAGCAGCCCGGGGGCCGGGGAGCTGTTTTTT.

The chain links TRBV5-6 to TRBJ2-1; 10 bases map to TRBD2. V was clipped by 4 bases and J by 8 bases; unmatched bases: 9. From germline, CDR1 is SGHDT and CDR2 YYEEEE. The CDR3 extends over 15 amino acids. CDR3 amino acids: CASSPVAGGGDEQFF. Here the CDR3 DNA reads TGTGCCAGCAGCCCGGTAGCGGGGGGCGGAGATGAGCAGTTCTTC.